These T cell receptor beta chains were read from a single sample in a study of T-cell reconstitution after alpha-beta-depleted transplantation in children. TCRdb re-derived calls from the PCR reads in MiXCR, one entry per CDR3 protein. The sample lists hundreds of thousands of distinct CDR3 sequences, 10% to 15% occurring once. The sequencing here drew on PBMCs, mostly from graft donor cells, taken 360 days after TCRalphabeta/CD19-depleted stem cell transplant. The receptors shown here come from a male patient under 18 who had a stem cell transplant for acute myeloid leukemia, so the T cells may come from the graft donor. The CDR3 runs from the conserved cysteine through the conserved F or W. Each record gives: clone size, CDR3 length, D gene, J gene, V gene, CDR3 protein, CDR3 DNA. A D gene is named only where the DNA matches it firmly. Only part of the rows carry a size: once, few, many, or a class if the clone is expanded.

many	11	NA	TRBJ2-7	TRBV29-1	CSVLRVWEQYF	TGCAGCGTCCTCAGGGTGTGGGAGCAGTACTTC
few	22	NA	TRBJ2-1	TRBV2	CASSEKQGPNNWKGSSYNEQFF	TGTGCCAGCAGTGAAAAACAGGGCCCTAACAATTGGAAAGGGAGCTCCTACAATGAGCAGTTCTTC
NA	16	TRBD1	TRBJ2-5	TRBV27	CASSLLGQGSQETQYF	TGTGCCAGCAGTTTACTCGGACAGGGCTCACAAGAGACCCAGTACTTC
many	11	NA	TRBJ1-1	TRBV27	CASSSLTEAFF	TGTGCCAGCAGTTCCCTCACTGAAGCTTTCTTT
few	15	TRBD2	TRBJ2-1	TRBV29-1	CSVDLRLAGPAEQFF	TGCAGCGTTGATCTGAGACTAGCGGGACCCGCTGAGCAGTTCTTC
many	14	NA	TRBJ2-7	TRBV4-3	CASSQDDSLYEQYF	TGCGCCAGCAGCCAAGATGACAGTCTCTACGAGCAGTACTTC
NA	15	NA	TRBJ2-5	TRBV5-1	CASSFIGSGQETQYF	TGCGCCAGCAGCTTTATCGGGAGTGGCCAAGAGACCCAGTACTTC
few	16	NA	TRBJ2-3	TRBV28	CASSLFSGGWMDTQYF	TGTGCCAGCAGTTTATTTAGCGGAGGTTGGATGGATACGCAGTATTTT
NA	14	NA	TRBJ2-7	TRBV6-1	CASSPLPGAYEQYF	TGTGCCAGCAGCCCTCTTCCAGGTGCCTACGAGCAGTACTTC
NA	15	TRBD2	TRBJ2-1	TRBV7-9	CASSLGTRDYNEQFF	TGTGCCAGCAGCTTAGGGACTAGGGACTACAATGAGCAGTTCTTC
many	16	NA	TRBJ2-1	TRBV28	CASSPTLAKPYNEQFF	TGTGCCAGCAGTCCGACACTAGCAAAACCCTACAATGAGCAGTTCTTC
NA	14	NA	TRBJ2-3	TRBV18	CASSPARGTDTQYF	TGTGCCAGCTCACCAGCTAGGGGAACAGATACGCAGTATTTT
few	15	NA	TRBJ2-1	TRBV27	CASSLRGRGNNEQFF	TGTGCCAGCAGTTTAAGGGGAAGGGGGAACAATGAGCAGTTCTTC
few	14	NA	TRBJ2-1	TRBV20-1	CSARDRRRYNEQFF	TGCAGTGCTAGAGATCGGAGACGCTACAATGAGCAGTTCTTC
NA	17	NA	TRBJ2-6	TRBV14	CASSSGLRGSGANVLTF	TGTGCCAGCAGTTCGGGTTTAAGGGGCTCTGGGGCCAACGTCCTGACTTTC
NA	16	TRBD2	TRBJ2-1	TRBV5-1	CASSLGGRVPYNEQFF	TGCGCCAGCAGCTTGGGCGGGAGGGTCCCCTACAATGAGCAGTTCTTC
NA	16	TRBD1	TRBJ2-2	TRBV18	CASSPLSGTGSGELFF	TGTGCCAGCTCACCACTGTCAGGGACAGGGTCCGGGGAGCTGTTTTTT
NA	20	TRBD1	TRBJ2-2	TRBV4-3	CASSQDLGRGRPANTGELFF	TGCGCCAGCAGCCAAGATCTGGGCAGGGGGCGCCCCGCGAACACCGGGGAGCTGTTTTTT
NA	15	NA	TRBJ2-3	TRBV20-1	CSASGGGVGTDTQYF	TGCAGTGCTAGTGGGGGAGGTGTTGGCACAGATACGCAGTATTTT
many	14	NA	TRBJ2-1	TRBV5-1	CASSREFPYNEQFF	TGCGCCAGCAGCCGAGAGTTTCCCTACAATGAGCAGTTCTTC
many	15	NA	TRBJ2-1	TRBV3-1	CASRPGLRVYNEQFF	TGTGCCAGCAGACCGGGACTCCGGGTCTACAATGAGCAGTTCTTC
few	15	TRBD2	TRBJ2-1	TRBV5-1	CASSLASSLAGVGFF	TGCGCCAGCAGCTTGGCCTCGTCGCTAGCGGGAGTAGGGTTCTTC
NA	14	NA	TRBJ2-2	TRBV7-7	CASKDGANTGELFF	TGTGCTAGCAAAGACGGCGCGAACACCGGGGAGCTGTTTTTT
NA	14	TRBD2	TRBJ2-1	TRBV28	CASRPRTSVIEQFF	TGTGCCAGCAGACCCCGGACTAGCGTCATTGAGCAGTTCTTC
few	16	TRBD2	TRBJ2-3	TRBV24-1	CATSAPTSGSGDTQYF	TGTGCCACCAGTGCCCCGACTAGCGGGAGCGGAGATACGCAGTATTTT
NA	15	TRBD2	TRBJ2-1	TRBV5-1	CASSAGLAEYNEQFF	TGCGCCAGCAGCGCGGGACTAGCGGAATACAATGAGCAGTTCTTC
NA	16	TRBD2	TRBJ2-2	TRBV6-2/TRBV6-3	CASARGLAWNTGELFF	TGTGCCAGCGCCCGAGGACTAGCTTGGAACACCGGGGAGCTGTTTTTT
NA	14	TRBD1	TRBJ1-6	TRBV7-3	CASSLGTGVSPLHF	TGTGCCAGCAGCTTGGGGACAGGGGTCTCACCCCTCCACTTT
few	18	NA	TRBJ2-4	TRBV7-9	CASSRVGGWEVAKNIQYF	TGTGCCAGCAGCCGCGTAGGAGGATGGGAGGTAGCCAAAAACATTCAGTACTTC
few	17	NA	TRBJ2-2	TRBV5-5	CASSRDRGSGSAGELFF	TGTGCCAGCAGTAGAGACAGGGGGAGCGGGAGTGCCGGGGAGCTGTTTTTT
few	17	NA	TRBJ2-7	TRBV6-1	CASSPGVGTTGPYEQYF	TGTGCCAGCAGCCCCGGGGTCGGGACAACAGGTCCCTACGAGCAGTACTTC
NA	16	NA	TRBJ2-7	TRBV9	CASSARPSPLSYEQYF	TGTGCCAGCAGCGCACGCCCCAGCCCACTCTCCTACGAGCAGTACTTC
few	15	TRBD1	TRBJ2-7	TRBV6-2/TRBV6-3	CASIFRGGQGYEQYF	TGTGCCAGCATCTTCAGAGGGGGACAGGGCTACGAGCAGTACTTC
many	12	NA	TRBJ2-3	TRBV15	CATSSFTDTQYF	TGTGCCACCAGCTCCTTCACAGATACGCAGTATTTT
many	16	TRBD1	TRBJ1-2	TRBV27	CASSPRTGGVGYGYTF	TGTGCCAGCAGTCCCCGGACAGGGGGCGTTGGCTATGGCTACACCTTC
NA	12	NA	TRBJ2-7	TRBV12-3/TRBV12-4	CASSALYGEQYF	TGTGCCAGCAGTGCCCTTTACGGCGAGCAGTACTTC
few	16	NA	TRBJ2-1	TRBV7-9	CASSLGGARGYNEQFF	TGTGCCAGCAGCTTAGGGGGGGCGAGGGGCTACAATGAGCAGTTCTTC
few	18	TRBD2	TRBJ2-7	TRBV9	CASSVATSGGPPYYEQYF	TGTGCCAGCAGCGTAGCTACTAGCGGGGGGCCCCCCTACTACGAGCAGTACTTC
few	14	NA	TRBJ2-3	TRBV4-3	CASSQVPGEDTQYF	TGCGCCAGCAGCCAAGTTCCAGGGGAGGATACGCAGTATTTT
few	13	NA	TRBJ2-7	TRBV20-1	CSASTASPYEQYF	TGCAGTGCTAGCACGGCATCACCCTACGAGCAGTACTTC
many	15	NA	TRBJ2-5	TRBV24-1	CATSDGAGAGETQYF	TGTGCCACCAGTGATGGGGCAGGGGCTGGGGAGACCCAGTACTTC